Sequencing of this T cell receptor (beta chain) was carried out in a study of OX40 agonist ivuxolimab in advanced cancers. General notes on the study: Ivuxolimab, which targeted the costimulatory receptor OX40 (CD134), was an agonistic, fully human IgG2 monoclonal antibody. Partial responses occurred in three dose-escalation patients, of whom one had hepatocellular carcinoma and two had cutaneous melanoma. In the dose-escalation cohort, approximately 83% of patients were male, and the mean age was approximately 60 years with a range of roughly 20 to 79. Peripheral TCRbeta sequencing aimed to test whether ivuxolimab altered TCR sequence diversity and caused clonal T-cell expansion. The paper describes the monotherapy dose-escalation part (N ≈ 51 patients) of the phase I trial of ivuxolimab. Prior anti-PD-1, anti-PD-L1 or anti-CTLA-4 therapy was permitted, and checkpoint inhibitors had been received by less than 45% of dose-escalation patients. Intravenous ivuxolimab was administered to patients every 2 weeks at six dose levels: 0.01, 0.1, 0.3, 1.5, 3 and 10 mg/kg. Of the 50 to 55 dose-escalation patients, hepatocellular carcinoma was present in roughly 19, melanoma in around 15, renal cell carcinoma in 9 and head and neck cancer in 9. Here is what the overall study found, with its caveats: Low levels of normalized T-cell clonal expansion were also seen in some nonresponding patients. After ivuxolimab, expanded clones were on average more numerous among CD8+ T cells than among CD4+ T cells. Clonal expansion of both CD4+ and CD8+ blood T cells was observed from baseline to week 6 at doses 0.1 to 3.0 mg/kg. Which antigens the clonally expanded peripheral T cells were specific for was not determined. In partial responders in the 0.1-3.0 mg/kg groups, normalized peripheral clonal expansion was found to be among the lowest, especially among CD8+ T cells.

The CDR3 goes from the cysteine to the phenylalanine over 17 residues. The only DNA kept is the CDR3, 51 bases in frame from the first base. The trial excluded patients who had a history of autoimmune disease or who were on systemic immunosuppression. Peripheral blood for TCR sequencing was collected from all dose cohorts at baseline, on cycle 4 day 1, and on cycle 7 day 1. Samples came from an open-label, multicenter, first-in-human phase I dose-escalation trial of ivuxolimab. The trial enrolled adults with locally advanced or metastatic head and neck squamous cell, hepatocellular, melanoma or renal cell carcinoma. Before TCR sequencing, CD4+ and CD8+ T cells were separately sorted from peripheral blood. As concerns this clone: It lacks a known antigen. No per-base quality is available; no much larger clone lies one base away.

Genomic DNA was isolated from the sorted cells so that the TCRbeta CDR3 region could be sequenced. The immunoSEQ Assay was used for sequencing of TCRbeta CDR3 regions. Sourced from immuneACCESS, this table was stored by TCRdb with only in-frame sequences that have V and J called. A share of the clones is absent; for the studies checked, an unresolved V gene accounts for under half, and the remainder has no known explanation. Across this sample there are about 55,000 clones, with more than 70% seen only once. The ten biggest clones cover approximately 7.2% of the sample. The receptor's source is an adult with an advanced solid tumor such as melanoma, head and neck, liver or kidney cancer. The sequence is built from TRBV21-1 and TRBJ2-3; the table gives TRBD2 as D, unverified against the DNA. TRBV21-1 is a listed pseudogene. The input for sequencing was CD4+ or CD8+ T cells sorted from blood, taken in a trial of the OX40 agonist ivuxolimab. The DNA sequence reads TGTGCCAGCAGCAAAGGCCAGCGGGAGTTGAGCACAGATACGCAGTATTTT. Protein translation: CASSKGQRELSTDTQYF.